This TCR beta chain is from a study of beta chain features in type 1 diabetes. Study overall: All of the samples together had roughly 98 million sorted cells examined.

Germline assignment: CDR1 SGHRS and CDR2 YFSETQ. The CDR3 has 16 residues. Unmatched junction bases numbered 8, after V lost 5 bases and J lost 1 base. A few counts support this clone. Since all of the isolated RNA was reverse transcribed, expressed TCRB transcripts were what got sequenced. The protocol was immunoSEQ multiplex PCR, while the TCRdb copy is restricted to in-frame clones and leaves out a portion. Of 150,000 or so clones in the sample, approximately 9.2% were seen once. Donors contributed one heparinised blood draw apiece, averaging roughly 0.12 L. The sequencing input was central memory CD4+ T cells from blood. V is TRBV5-1 and J is TRBJ2-3; 9 bases are a match to TRBD2. The TCR sequence derives from a man aged 18 to 29 in good health. The chain's CDR3 is CASRFSGGSRTDTQYF. The DNA for the CDR3 is TGCGCCAGCAGGTTCAGCGGGGGGAGCCGCACAGATACGCAGTATTTT.